This is a list of T cell receptor beta chains from one sample in a study of shared clonotypes between healthy human individuals. This table comes from immunoSEQ multiplex PCR, and its TCRdb copy is limited to in-frame clones, with some not included. The data show 780,000 or so clones, around 70% seen once. Material: memory CD4+ T cells sorted from blood. Every receptor here comes from a woman in her 30s in good health. The CDR3 runs from the conserved cysteine through the conserved F or W. Expanded clones get a size class; other rows say once, few or many, or leave the size out.

size,J,V,CDR3
many,TRBJ1-2,TRBV7-9,CASSPMTGNYGYTF
few,TRBJ2-7,TRBV27,CASGTSGASYEQYF
NA,TRBJ1-1,TRBV7-3,CASSLTGAGLNTEAFF
NA,TRBJ1-5,TRBV6-5,CASSYGTPLNQPQHF
NA,TRBJ1-1,TRBV30,CAWKWPGNTEAFF
NA,TRBJ1-2,TRBV6-1,CASSESYDYGYTF
NA,TRBJ2-2,TRBV28,CASRTPQGAGGELFF
NA,TRBJ1-1,TRBV7-9,CASSPTFWDRGRNTEAFF
many,TRBJ1-5,TRBV4-1,CASSQDEGQPQHF
NA,TRBJ1-2,TRBV28,CASAKPNYGYTF
NA,TRBJ2-3,TRBV29-1,CSVRALTDTQYF
NA,TRBJ1-5,TRBV11-2,CASSLGGGQTSNQPQHF
NA,TRBJ2-7,TRBV11-3,CASGRGAYEQYF
NA,TRBJ2-3,TRBV5-6,CARLAGGPQDTQYF
NA,TRBJ2-5,TRBV15,CATSRELASGVPQYF
NA,TRBJ1-6,TRBV5-1,CASSFDMSSPLHF
NA,TRBJ2-5,TRBV7-9,CASSLRGGETQYF
NA,TRBJ1-4,TRBV7-2,CASRPGQIATNEKLFF
many,TRBJ2-4,TRBV2,CASRRGEAEDIQYF
NA,TRBJ2-1,TRBV5-1,CASSLDSALYNEQFF
NA,TRBJ1-4,TRBV7-8,CAGGQGIEKLFF
NA,TRBJ2-5,TRBV5-5,CASSLHGQPQETQYF
NA,TRBJ2-3,TRBV4-1,CASSHGPNTDTQYF